A selection of T cell receptor beta chains follows, all from one sample in a study of T-cell reconstitution after alpha-beta-depleted transplantation in children. MiXCR was run by TCRdb on the PCR reads, yielding one entry per CDR3 protein. The sample yields approximately 340,000 distinct CDR3 sequences, 9% to 12% seen once. Sequencing used PBMCs from the stem cell graft donor, obtained from the stem cell graft. The receptor set was obtained from a human donor who donated a stem cell graft to a child with acute lymphoblastic leukemia. CDR3s include the opening cysteine and the closing phenylalanine or tryptophan. D genes are given only for firm matches. The size entry is marked missing in some rows and otherwise reads once, few, many or a size class.

d_call: -
j_call: TRBJ2-1
clone_size: -
v_call: TRBV5-5
cdr3_aa: CASSLEVALRDEQFF
cdr3_nt: TGTGCCAGCAGCTTGGAGGTGGCCCTCCGGGATGAGCAGTTCTTC

d_call: TRBD2
j_call: TRBJ2-3
clone_size: -
v_call: TRBV11-2
cdr3_aa: CASCSGIGDTQYF
cdr3_nt: TGTGCCAGCTGTAGCGGGATTGGAGATACGCAGTATTTT

d_call: TRBD1
j_call: TRBJ1-4
clone_size: few
v_call: TRBV12-3/TRBV12-4
cdr3_aa: CASSLWDSSNEKLFF
cdr3_nt: TGTGCCAGCAGTTTATGGGACAGCTCCAATGAAAAACTGTTTTTT

d_call: -
j_call: TRBJ2-7
clone_size: many
v_call: TRBV30
cdr3_aa: CAWSAGYEQYF
cdr3_nt: TGTGCCTGGAGTGCCGGCTACGAGCAGTACTTC

d_call: -
j_call: TRBJ1-2
clone_size: -
v_call: TRBV29-1
cdr3_aa: CSVEGLYGYTF
cdr3_nt: TGCAGCGTTGAGGGGCTATATGGCTACACCTTC

d_call: -
j_call: TRBJ2-7
clone_size: -
v_call: TRBV3-1
cdr3_aa: CASSQSVTYEQYF
cdr3_nt: TGTGCCAGCAGCCAAAGTGTCACCTACGAGCAGTACTTC

d_call: -
j_call: TRBJ2-5
clone_size: -
v_call: TRBV6-2/TRBV6-3
cdr3_aa: CASSLDSPFQETQYF
cdr3_nt: TGTGCCAGCAGTTTAGACTCCCCTTTCCAAGAGACCCAGTACTTC

d_call: -
j_call: TRBJ2-1
clone_size: -
v_call: TRBV12-3/TRBV12-4
cdr3_aa: CASSSETRVNEQFF
cdr3_nt: TGTGCCAGCAGCTCCGAGACTCGTGTCAATGAGCAGTTCTTC

d_call: -
j_call: TRBJ2-3
clone_size: -
v_call: TRBV29-1
cdr3_aa: CSVVAGDTQYF
cdr3_nt: TGCAGCGTTGTTGCGGGAGATACGCAGTATTTT

d_call: -
j_call: TRBJ2-6
clone_size: few
v_call: TRBV20-1
cdr3_aa: CSARMWPGYGSGANVLTF
cdr3_nt: TGCAGTGCTAGAATGTGGCCAGGTTACGGTTCTGGGGCCAACGTCCTGACTTTC

d_call: TRBD1
j_call: TRBJ2-1
clone_size: many
v_call: TRBV12-3/TRBV12-4
cdr3_aa: CASSPITGAVYNEQFF
cdr3_nt: TGTGCCAGCAGTCCGATTACAGGGGCCGTTTACAATGAGCAGTTCTTC

d_call: -
j_call: TRBJ1-1
clone_size: few
v_call: TRBV10-3
cdr3_aa: CAISESIGEAFF
cdr3_nt: TGTGCCATCAGTGAGTCGATAGGAGAAGCTTTCTTT

d_call: -
j_call: TRBJ1-2
clone_size: -
v_call: TRBV5-1
cdr3_aa: CASSLEQGDGYTF
cdr3_nt: TGCGCCAGCAGCTTGGAACAGGGTGATGGCTACACCTTC

d_call: TRBD1
j_call: TRBJ2-1
clone_size: -
v_call: TRBV6-5
cdr3_aa: CASSYGGQGYNEQFF
cdr3_nt: TGTGCCAGCAGTTACGGGGGACAGGGTTACAATGAGCAGTTCTTC

d_call: TRBD2
j_call: TRBJ2-7
clone_size: -
v_call: TRBV5-1
cdr3_aa: CASSLEWTSGVYEQYF
cdr3_nt: TGCGCCAGCAGCTTGGAATGGACTAGCGGAGTCTACGAGCAGTACTTC

d_call: -
j_call: TRBJ2-7
clone_size: many
v_call: TRBV5-1
cdr3_aa: CASSSLTGSYEQYF
cdr3_nt: TGCGCCAGCAGCTCCCTAACGGGCTCCTACGAGCAGTACTTC

d_call: -
j_call: TRBJ2-7
clone_size: many
v_call: TRBV10-3
cdr3_aa: CAISVDNSYEQYF
cdr3_nt: TGTGCCATCAGTGTGGATAACTCCTACGAGCAGTACTTC

d_call: -
j_call: TRBJ2-5
clone_size: few
v_call: TRBV12-3/TRBV12-4
cdr3_aa: CASTPPASETQYF
cdr3_nt: TGTGCCAGCACCCCCCCAGCGAGTGAGACCCAGTACTTC

d_call: TRBD2
j_call: TRBJ2-2
clone_size: -
v_call: TRBV15
cdr3_aa: CATSRGPSGISGELFF
cdr3_nt: TGTGCCACCAGCAGAGGCCCTAGCGGGATATCCGGGGAGCTGTTTTTT

d_call: -
j_call: TRBJ2-7
clone_size: few
v_call: TRBV5-1
cdr3_aa: CASSLGPRAAYEQYF
cdr3_nt: TGCGCCAGCAGCTTGGGACCTCGGGCGGCCTACGAGCAGTACTTC

d_call: TRBD2
j_call: TRBJ2-7
clone_size: few
v_call: TRBV9
cdr3_aa: CASSPTSGSGYEQYF
cdr3_nt: TGTGCCAGCAGCCCGACTAGCGGGAGTGGGTACGAGCAGTACTTC

d_call: -
j_call: TRBJ2-5
clone_size: few
v_call: TRBV7-3
cdr3_aa: CASSPAGTFQETQYF
cdr3_nt: TGTGCCAGCAGCCCTGCCGGGACTTTTCAAGAGACCCAGTACTTC

d_call: TRBD2
j_call: TRBJ2-3
clone_size: few
v_call: TRBV5-1
cdr3_aa: CASSLSSGVIEDTQYF
cdr3_nt: TGCGCCAGCAGCTTGTCCAGCGGGGTTATTGAAGATACGCAGTATTTT

d_call: -
j_call: TRBJ2-5
clone_size: -
v_call: TRBV5-1
cdr3_aa: CASSLGQTRGWTQYF
cdr3_nt: TGCGCCAGCAGCTTGGGACAGACAAGAGGTTGGACCCAGTACTTC